Following are 20 T cell receptor beta chains from one sample sequenced in a study of cytomegalovirus exposure and HLA in healthy donors. PCR involved 60 Vbeta and 13 Jbeta primers. Profiling relied on immunoSEQ multiplex PCR, and the TCRdb table lists in-frame clones only, not all of them. The sample gives about 91,000 clones, 60% to 80% of which show up once; over 0.95% is in the top ten. The specimen sequenced was PBMCs. The receptor source for this set is a female donor in good health and CMV-seronegative.

The chain combines TRBV18 with TRBJ2-3; D call uncertain. The CDR3 is 17 residues long. V gave up 0 bases and J gave up 4 bases, with 17 bases separating them. Germline CDR1 KGHSH, CDR2 LQKENI. CDR3 bases: TGTGCCAGCTCACCACCGGCTGGAGACCTGCAAGCAGATACGCAGTATTTT. As protein: CASSPPAGDLQADTQYF.

The chain combines TRBV6-1 with TRBJ2-1; 7 bases line up with TRBD2. Per germline, CDR1 MNHNS and CDR2 SASEGT. The V segment lost 1 base and the J segment 4 bases; nucleotides outside the gene matches: 4. The CDR3 is 15 residues long. In nucleotides, the CDR3 is TGTGCCAGCAGTGAAGAAACTAGCGCGTACAATGAGCAGTTCTTC. It translates to CASSEETSAYNEQFF.

The rearrangement joins TRBV11-2 to TRBJ2-5, with TRBD1 matching 7 bases. J was trimmed by 1 base and V by 10 bases; bases with no gene match: 9. The V gene's germline CDR1 is SGHAT and CDR2 FQNNGV. The length of the CDR3 is 14 residues. The CDR3 coding sequence is TGTGCCACCCCCAGGGGGACAGTCCAAGAGACCCAGTACTTC. Protein: CATPRGTVQETQYF.

The CDR3 reads CASSEALGLRRIYEQYF. The CDR3 DNA reads as TGTGCCAGCAGTGAAGCGCTCGGTTTGCGGCGGATCTACGAGCAGTACTTC. The V gene is TRBV2, the J gene TRBJ2-7; D uncertain. This CDR3 region has 17 residues. Germline assignment: CDR1 SNHLY and CDR2 FYNNEI. The V and J ends lost 0 bases and 3 bases respectively, with 18 bases between them.

The rearrangement joins TRBV28 to TRBJ1-5, with 9 bases that match TRBD1. This CDR3 region has 14 residues. In germline, CDR1 is MDHEN, CDR2 SYDVKM. J was trimmed by 4 bases and V by 6 bases; bases with no gene match: 4. CDR3 nucleotide sequence: TGTGCCAGCAGGGCAGACAGGGGGAATCAGCCCCAGCATTTT. Encoded protein: CASRADRGNQPQHF.

This clone has only a few counts. The genes are TRBV5-1 and TRBJ2-7; 13 nucleotides match TRBD2. Germline CDR1 SGHRS, CDR2 YFSETQ. The CDR3 runs to 16 residues. J was trimmed by 4 bases and V by 0 bases; bases with no gene match: 4. The CDR3 loop is CASSLAGTSGTYEQYF. The DNA for the CDR3 is TGCGCCAGCAGCTTGGCGGGGACTAGCGGGACTTACGAGCAGTACTTC.

This clone was seen a few times. This chain connects TRBV21-1 to TRBJ2-5; whether TRBD1, the table's D call, matches the DNA was not checked. TRBV21-1 is shown as a pseudogene. This CDR3 contains 14 residues. The DNA for the CDR3 is TGTGCCAGCAGCAAGGAGAAAGGGGGAGAGACCCAGTACTTC. The encoded protein is CASSKEKGGETQYF.

This clone was detected only a few times. This chain connects TRBV27 to TRBJ1-1, with 7 positions matching TRBD1. CDR1 is MNHEY and CDR2 is SMNVEV in the germline V gene (reference sequence). With 4 bases clipped from V and 2 bases from J, the junction kept 7 bases outside the gene matches. The CDR3 has 15 residues. The CDR3 DNA reads as TGTGCCAGCAGTTACAGGGGCGGTCTAAACACTGAAGCTTTCTTT. Its protein product is CASSYRGGLNTEAFF.

This clone turned up a few times. The chain is built from TRBV1 and TRBJ2-3; the D segment call TRBD2 is taken from the table without a DNA check. TRBV1 is a pseudogene segment. The CDR3 is 14 residues long. The CDR3 reads CTSSQGASTDTQYF. CDR3 nucleotides: TGCACCAGCAGCCAAGGCGCTAGCACAGATACGCAGTATTTT.

The gene calls are TRBV7-4 and TRBJ1-1; D unresolved. This CDR3 is 17 amino acids long. Germline-derived CDR1 and CDR2 are SGHVT and SQSDAQ. The V end was cut by 5 bases, the J end by 0 bases, with 19 bases between. CDR3 nucleotides: TGTGCCAGCAGCCCACCACGGGGAGGGAACATGAACACTGAAGCTTTCTTT. It yields the protein CASSPPRGGNMNTEAFF.

In its sample, this clone was seen a few times. The rearrangement joins TRBV9 to TRBJ1-1; maybe TRBD1 (5 bases). Germline loops: CDR1 SGDLS, CDR2 YYNGEE. CDR3 size: 14 residues. V lost 3 bases, J lost 4 bases, and 13 bases lay in between. The CDR3 is CASSERSRGTEAFF. The CDR3 DNA follows: TGTGCCAGCAGCGAACGTTCTAGGGGCACTGAAGCTTTCTTT.

The gene calls are TRBV5-5 and TRBJ2-7, with a tentative D call TRBD2 (6 bases). The CDR3 loop spans 13 amino acids. Between the trimmed V and J ends, which lost 10 bases and 0 bases, there was a span of 14 bases. Germline V gene data show CDR1 as SGHKS and CDR2 as YYEKEE (reference sequence). The CDR3 sequence: CASATGDSYEQYF. The CDR3 bases are TGTGCCTCAGCGACGGGGGACTCCTACGAGCAGTACTTC.

V usage is TRBV19 and J usage is TRBJ1-4, with no clear D. V was clipped by 5 bases and J by 1 base, with 5 bases between them. The CDR3 consists of 13 residues. Germline loops: CDR1 LNHDA, CDR2 SQIVND (reference sequence). The CDR3 sequence: CASSVLTNEKLFF. The CDR3 bases are TGTGCCAGTAGTGTCCTAACTAATGAAAAACTGTTTTTT.

This sequence joins TRBV5-5 and TRBJ1-1; the D is unclear. CDR1 and CDR2 from the germline V gene are SGHKS and YYEKEE (reference sequence). The V end was cut by 4 bases, the J end by 1 base, with 14 bases between. This CDR3 has 15 residues. The CDR3 sequence: CASSPPSLGNTEAFF. The CDR3 DNA reads as TGTGCCAGCAGCCCCCCTTCTCTCGGGAACACTGAAGCTTTCTTT.

Comments on this clone: One junction end does not reproduce the germline sequence, and a read error may be involved. The chain employs TRBV7-7 and TRBJ2-1, with 7 positions matching TRBD2. The CDR3 is 16 residues long. CDR1 SSHAT and CDR2 FNYEAQ come from the germline V gene (reference sequence). The CDR3 reads CASSLALAGPYNEQFF. Written as DNA, the CDR3 is TGTGCTAGCAGCTTAGCATTAGCGGGTCCGTACAATGAGCAGTTCTTC.

In its sample, this clone was seen once. CDR3 loop: CASTPGTGGSYEQYF. CDR3 DNA: TGTGCCAGCACCCCTGGGACAGGGGGTAGCTACGAGCAGTACTTC. The rearrangement joins TRBV7-8 to TRBJ2-7, with TRBD1 identical over 11 bases. The germline V gene encodes CDR1 SGHVS and CDR2 FQNEAQ. This CDR3 is 15 amino acids long. Trimming took 7 bases from V and 3 from J; bases not matched to a gene: 8.

The chain employs TRBV5-1 and TRBJ2-3; a possible D gene is TRBD1 (6 bases). The CDR3 has 15 amino acids. Germline V gives CDR1 SGHRS, CDR2 YFSETQ. Between the trimmed V and J ends, which lost 0 bases and 1 base, there was a span of 9 bases. For the CDR3, the DNA is TGCGCCAGCAGCTTGGGAGGGGGTGGCACAGATACGCAGTATTTT. Its protein product is CASSLGGGGTDTQYF.

The chain has TRBV2 and TRBJ1-2; 7 bases agree with TRBD1. The CDR3 sequence is 14 residues long. Germline trimming cut 4 bases from V and 5 bases from J; bases unmatched to any gene: 7. The germline V gene has CDR1 SNHLY and CDR2 FYNNEI. This chain's CDR3 is CASSGTGFSYGYTF. CDR3 nucleotide sequence: TGTGCCAGCAGTGGGACAGGATTTTCGTATGGCTACACCTTC.

This clone appeared a few times. This sequence joins TRBV7-9 and TRBJ1-2, with 8 bases identical to TRBD1. CDR3 length: 17 residues. The trim removed 5 bases at V and 1 base at J, leaving 12 bases unmatched. Germline V gives CDR1 SEHNR, CDR2 FQNEAQ (reference sequence). This CDR3 is CASSPSRTGRFNYGYTF. DNA for the CDR3: TGTGCCAGCAGCCCTAGCCGGACAGGGAGGTTTAACTATGGCTACACCTTC. The full variable domain, in which reference TRBV7-9 and TRBJ1-2 provide the parts outside the CDR3, is DTGVSQNPRHKITKRGQNVTFRCDPISEHNRLYWYRQTLGQGPEFLTYFQNEAQLEKSRLLSDRFSAERPKGSFSTLEIQRTEQGDSAMYLCASSPSRTGRFNYGYTFGSGTRLTVV.

This chain joins TRBV5-4 and TRBJ2-1; D gene unclear. This CDR3 comprises 13 residues. Per germline, CDR1 SGHNT and CDR2 YYREEE (reference sequence). V was trimmed by 5 bases and J by 5 bases, leaving 11 bases between them. The chain's CDR3 is CASRGPPDNEQFF. CDR3 DNA sequence: TGTGCCAGCAGGGGCCCTCCAGACAATGAGCAGTTCTTC.